The source of this T cell receptor (beta chain) is a study of T-cell reconstitution after alpha-beta-depleted transplantation in children. During its preparation, the TCRbeta library received unique molecular identifiers. One entry per CDR3 protein results from TCRdb running MiXCR on the PCR reads. Of about 980,000 distinct CDR3 sequences listed, around 30% are singletons. The sequence was collected from a boy less than two years old who had a stem cell transplant for SCID, so the T cells may come from the graft donor. The input for sequencing was PBMCs, mostly from graft donor cells, taken 360 days after TCRalphabeta/CD19-depleted stem cell transplant.

DNA of the CDR3: TGTGCCAGCAGTCCAAGTGAAGTGGACGGGCTTAGAGCTTTCTTT. It is translated as CASSPSEVDGLRAFF. The rearrangement joins TRBV25-1 to TRBJ1-1; D is ambiguous. The length of the CDR3 is 15 residues. V lost 5 bases to trimming and J lost 10 bases, with 23 bases between them. From germline, CDR1 is MGHDK and CDR2 SYGVNS.